The 29 T cell receptor beta chains in this list originate from one sample, sequenced in a study of technical replicates of blood from several donors. Sequenced by immunoSEQ multiplex PCR; TCRdb stores in-frame clones only, minus some. The sample includes 65,000 to 70,000 clones, 75% to 90% seen only once; the top ten take about 4.5%. The material sequenced was PBMCs. All receptors come from a human donor in good health. Some clones in this sample may be carry-over from other donors' samples.

V gene TRBV6-5 combines with J gene TRBJ1-2; the D gene is possibly TRBD1 (6 bases). Germline V gene sequence: CDR1 MNHEY, CDR2 SVGAGI. CDR3 size: 14 residues. Trimming shortened V by 5 bases and J by 4 bases, and 14 bases separated the two germline ends. The CDR3, as DNA: TGTGCCAGCAGTGCACAGGGCCCTCTCTATGGCTACACCTTC. Its translation: CASSAQGPLYGYTF.

This rearrangement joins TRBV4-3 to TRBJ1-2; 11 bases map to TRBD1. This CDR3 has 16 residues. V lost 3 bases, J lost 5 bases, and 8 bases stayed unmatched. Looked up from germline, CDR1 is LGHNA and CDR2 is YSLEER. The CDR3: CASSHALGQGEYGYTF. CDR3 coding DNA: TGCGCCAGCAGCCACGCCTTGGGACAGGGGGAGTATGGCTACACCTTC.

The rearrangement uses TRBV6-1 and TRBJ1-3; TRBD1 matches 10 bases. CDR3 size: 15 residues. The V gene's germline CDR1 is MNHNS and CDR2 SASEGT. The V gene end was trimmed by 3 bases and the J gene end by 4 bases; junction bases not matched to a gene: 3. The CDR3 DNA follows: TGTGCCAGCAGTGATCGGACAGGGGGAGGAAACACCATATATTTT. Its protein product is CASSDRTGGGNTIYF.

The chain employs TRBV19 and TRBJ1-5; D gene ambiguous. Germline V gene data show CDR1 as LNHDA and CDR2 as SQIVND (reference sequence). CDR3 length: 13 amino acids. With 6 bases removed from V and 2 bases from J, the gap between germline ends came to 8 bases. The CDR3 DNA reads TGTGCCAGTAGGCTCCGGGGCAATCAGCCCCAGCATTTT. Translated, it gives CASRLRGNQPQHF. The full variable domain, in which reference TRBV19 and TRBJ1-5 provide the parts outside the CDR3, is DGGITQSPKYLFRKEGQNVTLSCEQNLNHDAMYWYRQDPGQGLRLIYYSQIVNDFQKGDIAEGYSVSREKKESFPLTVTSAQKNPTAFYLCASRLRGNQPQHFGDGTRLSIL.

Only a few counts were recorded for this clone. J is TRBJ2-1 and V is TRBV7-3; weak D call: TRBD2 (6 bases). V shed 6 bases and J shed 16 bases, with 19 bases lying between them. The CDR3 covers 12 residues. CDR1 is SGHTA, CDR2 FQGTGA, per germline. In nucleotides, the CDR3 is TGTGCCAGCAGTACCGGGGCCGACGGACTATTCTTC. Protein sequence: CASSTGADGLFF.

This rearrangement joins TRBV6-5 to TRBJ1-2; no definite D call. Between the trimmed V and J ends, which lost 8 bases and 1 base, there was a span of 11 bases. Germline CDR1 and CDR2: MNHEY and SVGAGI. This CDR3 has 13 residues. CDR3 DNA sequence: TGTGCCAGCCAGGCGGGGTTTAACTATGGCTACACCTTC. Translating gives CASQAGFNYGYTF.

V is TRBV19 and J is TRBJ2-6; 8 nucleotides line up with TRBD1. Per germline, CDR1 LNHDA and CDR2 SQIVND (reference sequence). The CDR3 covers 16 residues. V shed 5 bases and J 3 bases; nucleotides not matched to a gene: 6. This CDR3 reads CASSLQGAGGANVLTF. In DNA form, the CDR3 reads TGTGCCAGTAGTCTCCAGGGGGCGGGTGGGGCCAACGTCCTGACTTTC.

The CDR3 nucleotides read TGTGCCAGCAGAGAATTGGGGGGGCGCACAGATACGCAGTATTTT. It translates to CASRELGGRTDTQYF. The chain employs TRBV2 and TRBJ2-3, with D perhaps matching TRBD2 (7 bases). Germline V gene sequence: CDR1 SNHLY, CDR2 FYNNEI. The CDR3 covers 15 residues. V lost 6 bases to trimming and J lost 1 base, with 14 bases between them.

The V call is TRBV9, the J call TRBJ2-2, with TRBD2 identical over 9 bases. The V segment lost 1 base and the J segment 6 bases; nucleotides outside the gene matches: 7. In germline, CDR1 is SGDLS, CDR2 YYNGEE. This CDR3 has 16 amino acids. The CDR3 spells CASSVNPSGIAGELFF. CDR3 bases: TGTGCCAGCAGCGTAAACCCTAGCGGGATTGCCGGGGAGCTGTTTTTT.

V and J are TRBV7-2 and TRBJ2-7; no firm D call. Germline values: CDR1 SGHTA, CDR2 FQGNSA. The CDR3 has 14 amino acids. The ends were cut back, 1 base at V and 0 bases at J, with 7 bases in the middle. CDR3 sequence reads: CASSLGSSSYEQYF. CDR3 in DNA: TGTGCCAGCAGCTTAGGTTCGTCCTCCTACGAGCAGTACTTC. The whole variable domain, filled in from reference TRBV7-2 and TRBJ2-7, reads GAGVSQSPSNKVTEKGKDVELRCDPISGHTALYWYRQSLGQGLEFLIYFQGNSAPDKSGLPSDRFSAERTGGSVSTLTIQRTQQEDSAVYLCASSLGSSSYEQYFGPGTRLTVT.

The count of this clone is one. V gene TRBV4-2 combines with J gene TRBJ2-5, with a weak D call TRBD1 (5 bases). CDR3 length equals 14 residues. The V gene's germline CDR1 is LGHNA and CDR2 YNFKEQ. Trimming removed 4 bases from V and 3 bases from J, with 12 bases in between. This CDR3 is CASSLPGAKETQYF. CDR3 in DNA: TGTGCCAGCAGCCTCCCTGGGGCGAAAGAGACCCAGTACTTC.

The J gene is TRBJ1-1, the V gene TRBV7-9, with unresolved D. Trimming left V 4 bases short and J 3 bases short, with 6 bases between. Germline V gene sequence: CDR1 SEHNR, CDR2 FQNEAQ (reference sequence). The CDR3 loop spans 12 amino acids. The CDR3 sequence: CASSSLDTEAFF. CDR3 DNA: TGTGCCAGCAGCTCCCTTGACACTGAAGCTTTCTTT.

This rearrangement joins TRBV21-1 to TRBJ2-7; TRBD2 was called by the table and not checked on the DNA. TRBV21-1 is termed a pseudogene. This CDR3 comprises 11 residues. The CDR3: CASSNNYEQYF. The CDR3 region has the DNA TGTGCCAGCAGCAATAACTACGAGCAGTACTTC.

The chain joins TRBV5-4 to TRBJ2-2, with TRBD1 as a possible D gene (6 bases). The CDR3 spans 14 residues. Per germline, CDR1 SGHNT and CDR2 YYREEE (reference sequence). Deletions cut 1 base from V and 8 bases from J, with 12 bases between. CDR3 residues: CASSLPSGTGELFF. The CDR3 coding sequence is TGTGCCAGCAGCTTGCCTTCGGGGACAGGGGAGCTGTTTTTT.

The V gene is TRBV5-1, the J gene TRBJ1-2, with TRBD1 matching over 11 bases. The CDR3 covers 14 residues. The junction had 6 bases not matched to a gene; V was cut back by 4 bases and J by 7 bases. CDR1 is SGHRS, CDR2 YFSETQ, per germline. This CDR3 is CASSIWTGGFGYTF. The CDR3 DNA follows: TGCGCCAGCAGCATCTGGACAGGGGGCTTTGGCTACACCTTC.

The rearrangement joins TRBV30 to TRBJ1-2; D not certain. Trimming removed 4 bases at V and 8 bases at J, with 11 bases between. The CDR3 loop spans 11 amino acids. The germline V gene has CDR1 GTSNPN and CDR2 SVGIG (reference sequence). The CDR3: CAWTTGRGYTF. CDR3 coding DNA: TGTGCCTGGACGACGGGGAGAGGCTACACCTTC.

This clone appeared once. The V call is TRBV5-1, the J call TRBJ2-7; weak D call: TRBD1 (7 bases). Deletions cut 4 bases from V and 4 bases from J, with 18 bases between. This CDR3 contains 15 residues. CDR1 SGHRS and CDR2 YFSETQ come from the germline V gene. The CDR3 sequence: CASSQGQEGRYEQYF. The CDR3 DNA sequence: TGCGCCAGCAGCCAAGGACAGGAGGGTAGGTACGAGCAGTACTTC.

This chain uses TRBV6-6 with TRBJ2-7; TRBD1 aligns across 7 bases. Trimming at V came to 6 bases and at J to 2 bases, leaving 7 bases not matched to a gene. The CDR3 spans 14 residues. The germline gives CDR1 MNHNY, CDR2 SVGAGI (reference sequence). CDR3 in amino acids: CASRGQSKTYEQYF. The CDR3 region has the DNA TGTGCCAGCAGGGGACAGAGTAAAACCTACGAGCAGTACTTC.

The genes are TRBV2 and TRBJ1-4; possibly TRBD1 for D (6 bases). This CDR3 comprises 16 residues. Germline V gene data show CDR1 as SNHLY and CDR2 as FYNNEI. Trimming removed 3 bases at V and 6 bases at J, with 17 bases between. CDR3 protein: CASSEMGGQVYEKLFF. DNA of the CDR3: TGTGCCAGCAGTGAGATGGGGGGGCAGGTGTATGAAAAACTGTTTTTT.

The chain uses TRBV5-8 and TRBJ2-7; possible D gene TRBD2, 7 bases. CDR3 length equals 16 residues. The germline V gene encodes CDR1 SGHTS and CDR2 YDEGEE. Trimming left V 0 bases short and J 4 bases short, with 17 bases between. CDR3 in amino acids: CASSLAGGRAAYEQYF. The DNA for the CDR3 is TGTGCCAGCAGCTTGGCCGGGGGGCGGGCTGCATACGAGCAGTACTTC.

The V and J genes are TRBV9 and TRBJ1-3; D not resolved. V was pared by 0 bases and J by 0 bases, with 7 bases between. Germline CDR1 reads SGDLS; CDR2 reads YYNGEE. The CDR3 covers 15 residues. The CDR3 region has the DNA TGTGCCAGCAGCGTAGATCTCTACTCTGGAAACACCATATATTTT. Translation gives CASSVDLYSGNTIYF.

As to this clone: A junction boundary mismatches the germline segment, possibly from a read error. This sequence joins TRBV19 and TRBJ1-4; possible D gene TRBD1, 6 bases. CDR1 and CDR2 from the germline V gene are LNHDA and SQIVND (reference sequence). The CDR3 runs 12 residues. The CDR3 spells CASSNPGTSETF. As DNA, the CDR3 is TGTGCCAGTAGTAACCCCGGGACAAGCGAAACTTTT.

This clone was counted between two and nine times. J is TRBJ1-2 and V is TRBV9; a weak D match, TRBD1 (5 bases). Germline lookup yields CDR1 SGDLS and CDR2 YYNGEE. Trimming left V 4 bases short and J 2 bases short, with 18 bases between. The CDR3 is 16 amino acids. CDR3 in DNA: TGTGCCAGCAGCTTACGGGGGGAGGGGACCAACTATGGCTACACCTTC. It is translated as CASSLRGEGTNYGYTF.

The genes are TRBV9 and TRBJ2-5; 12 positions agree with TRBD2. The length of the CDR3 is 15 residues. The V gene's germline CDR1 is SGDLS and CDR2 YYNGEE. Trimming removed 3 bases from V and 2 bases from J; junction bases left unmatched: 2. The CDR3 region has the DNA TGTGCCAGCAGCGCCCTAGCGGGGGGGCAAGAGACCCAGTACTTC. Encoded protein: CASSALAGGQETQYF.

This chain joins TRBV5-1 and TRBJ2-1; D perhaps matches TRBD2 (6 bases). CDR1 and CDR2 from the germline V gene are SGHRS and YFSETQ. Trimming pared 7 bases from V and 4 bases from J, leaving 12 bases between. This CDR3 region has 13 residues. The CDR3 DNA follows: TGCGCCAGCCGGACCGGGACTTACAATGAGCAGTTCTTC. Its translation is CASRTGTYNEQFF. The variable domain in full, with the rest retrieved from reference TRBV5-1 and TRBJ2-1, is KAGVTQTPRYLIKTRGQQVTLSCSPISGHRSVSWYQQTPGQGLQFLFEYFSETQRNKGNFPGRFSGRQFSNSRSEMNVSTLELGDSALYLCASRTGTYNEQFFGPGTRLTVL.

This clone has more than one count but fewer than ten. The CDR3 DNA reads as TGCAGTGCTACAGACAGGCCTGAAGCTTTCTTT. Encoded protein: CSATDRPEAFF. The V gene is TRBV20-1, the J gene TRBJ1-1; TRBD1 is a possible D gene (6 bases). This CDR3 is built from 11 residues. Germline V gene data show CDR1 as DFQATT and CDR2 as SNEGSKA (reference sequence). Trimming removed 4 bases at V and 6 bases at J, with 9 bases between.

J is TRBJ1-6 and V is TRBV19; D unresolved. The CDR3 consists of 17 residues. Germline lookup yields CDR1 LNHDA and CDR2 SQIVND (reference sequence). The V end lost 9 bases, the J end lost 0 bases, and 18 bases lay between the germline ends. The CDR3 coding sequence is TGTGCCAGCACGATCGACCCGGAGAGCTCCTATAATTCACCCCTCCACTTT. Amino acids: CASTIDPESSYNSPLHF.

This clone occurred once. The chain's CDR3 is CASSGSQGAAGELFF. The CDR3 region has the DNA TGTGCCAGCAGCGGATCCCAGGGGGCCGCCGGGGAGCTGTTTTTT. The chain links TRBV7-2 to TRBJ2-2; 8 nucleotides match TRBD1. The V segment lost 5 bases and the J segment 6 bases; nucleotides outside the gene matches: 8. CDR3 length: 15 amino acids. The germline CDR1 and CDR2 sequences are SGHTA and FQGNSA.

This clone showed up just once. The gene calls are TRBV5-1 and TRBJ2-3, with TRBD2 matching over 15 bases. V trimming: 4 bases; J trimming: 6 bases; junction bases outside the gene matches: 15. Germline V CDR1 and CDR2: SGHRS, YFSETQ. This CDR3 is built from 19 residues. The CDR3 DNA is TGCGCCAGCAGCCCCAGACTCGGACTAGCGGGGGGGGGATCGGATACGCAGTATTTT. It yields the protein CASSPRLGLAGGGSDTQYF. The variable domain in full, completed from reference TRBV5-1 and TRBJ2-3, reads KAGVTQTPRYLIKTRGQQVTLSCSPISGHRSVSWYQQTPGQGLQFLFEYFSETQRNKGNFPGRFSGRQFSNSRSEMNVSTLELGDSALYLCASSPRLGLAGGGSDTQYFGPGTRLTVL.